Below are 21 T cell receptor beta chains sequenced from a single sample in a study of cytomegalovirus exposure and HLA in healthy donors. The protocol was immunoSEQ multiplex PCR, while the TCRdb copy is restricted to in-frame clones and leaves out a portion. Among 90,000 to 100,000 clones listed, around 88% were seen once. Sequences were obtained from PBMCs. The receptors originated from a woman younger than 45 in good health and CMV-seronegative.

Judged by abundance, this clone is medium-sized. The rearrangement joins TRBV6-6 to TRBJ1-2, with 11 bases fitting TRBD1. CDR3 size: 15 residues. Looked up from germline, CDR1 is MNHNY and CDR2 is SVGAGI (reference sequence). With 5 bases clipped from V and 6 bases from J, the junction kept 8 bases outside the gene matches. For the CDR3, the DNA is TGTGCCAGCAGTCCGACCCGGACAGGGGGCAATGGCTACACCTTC. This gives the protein CASSPTRTGGNGYTF.

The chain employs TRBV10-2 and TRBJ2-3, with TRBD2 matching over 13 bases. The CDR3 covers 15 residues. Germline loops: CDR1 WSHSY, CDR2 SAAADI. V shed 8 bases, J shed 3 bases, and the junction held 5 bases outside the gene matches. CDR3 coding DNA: TGCGCCAGCGCGGCGGGACTAGCGGGGACAGATACGCAGTATTTT. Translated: CASAAGLAGTDTQYF.

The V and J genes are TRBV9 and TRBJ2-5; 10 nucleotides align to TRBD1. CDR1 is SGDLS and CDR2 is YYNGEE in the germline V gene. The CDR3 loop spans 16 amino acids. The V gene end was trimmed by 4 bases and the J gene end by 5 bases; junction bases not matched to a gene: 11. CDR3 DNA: TGTGCCAGCAGCCCCTCCCAGACAGGGGGCAGGGAGACCCAGTACTTC. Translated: CASSPSQTGGRETQYF.

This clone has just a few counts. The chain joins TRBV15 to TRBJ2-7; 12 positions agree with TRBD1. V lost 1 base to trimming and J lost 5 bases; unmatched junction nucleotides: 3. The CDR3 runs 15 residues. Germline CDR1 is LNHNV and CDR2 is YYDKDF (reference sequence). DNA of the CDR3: TGTGCCACCAGCAGAGCCGGGACAGGGGGCAACGAGCAGTACTTC. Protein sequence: CATSRAGTGGNEQYF.

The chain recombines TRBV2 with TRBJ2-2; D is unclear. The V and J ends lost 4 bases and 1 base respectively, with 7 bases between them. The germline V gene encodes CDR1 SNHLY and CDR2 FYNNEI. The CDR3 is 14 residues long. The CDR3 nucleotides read TGTGCCAGCAGTGGAGATAGGAACACCGGGGAGCTGTTTTTT. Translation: CASSGDRNTGELFF.

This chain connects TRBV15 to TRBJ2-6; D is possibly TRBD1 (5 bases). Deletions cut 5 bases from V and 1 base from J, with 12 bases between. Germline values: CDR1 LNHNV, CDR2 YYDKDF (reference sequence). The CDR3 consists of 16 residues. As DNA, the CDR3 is TGTGCCACCAGCCCCGGTGGGGCTTCTGGGGCCAACGTCCTGACTTTC. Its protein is CATSPGGASGANVLTF.

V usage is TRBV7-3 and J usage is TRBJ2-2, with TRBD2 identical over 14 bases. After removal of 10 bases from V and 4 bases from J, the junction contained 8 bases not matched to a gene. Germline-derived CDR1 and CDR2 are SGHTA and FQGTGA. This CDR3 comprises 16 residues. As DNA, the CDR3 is TGTGCCACTGGGACTAGCGGGGGCCGGGGCACCGGGGAGCTGTTTTTT. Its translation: CATGTSGGRGTGELFF.

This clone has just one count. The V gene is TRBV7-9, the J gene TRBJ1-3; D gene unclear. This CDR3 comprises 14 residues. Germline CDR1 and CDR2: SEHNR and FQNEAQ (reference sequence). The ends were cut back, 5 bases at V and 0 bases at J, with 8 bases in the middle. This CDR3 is CASSLGISGNTIYF. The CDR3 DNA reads TGTGCCAGCAGCCTCGGGATCTCTGGAAACACCATATATTTT.

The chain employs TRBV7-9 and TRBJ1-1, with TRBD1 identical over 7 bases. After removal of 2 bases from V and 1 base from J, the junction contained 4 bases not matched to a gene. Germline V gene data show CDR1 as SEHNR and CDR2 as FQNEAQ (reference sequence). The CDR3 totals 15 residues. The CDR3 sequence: CASSLQGTANTEAFF. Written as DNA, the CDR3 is TGTGCCAGCAGCTTACAAGGGACAGCGAACACTGAAGCTTTCTTT.

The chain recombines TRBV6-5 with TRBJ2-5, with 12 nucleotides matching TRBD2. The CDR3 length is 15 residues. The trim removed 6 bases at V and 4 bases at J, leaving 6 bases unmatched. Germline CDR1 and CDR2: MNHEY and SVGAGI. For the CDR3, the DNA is TGTGCCAGCAGGCTGACTAGCGGGAGTTCAGAGACCCAGTACTTC. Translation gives CASRLTSGSSETQYF.

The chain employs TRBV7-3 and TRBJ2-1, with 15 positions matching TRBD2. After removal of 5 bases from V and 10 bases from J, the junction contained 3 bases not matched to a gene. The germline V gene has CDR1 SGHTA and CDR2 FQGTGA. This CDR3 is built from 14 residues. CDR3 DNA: TGTGCCAGCAGCCAGGGACTAGCGGGGGGAGAGCAGTTCTTC. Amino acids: CASSQGLAGGEQFF.

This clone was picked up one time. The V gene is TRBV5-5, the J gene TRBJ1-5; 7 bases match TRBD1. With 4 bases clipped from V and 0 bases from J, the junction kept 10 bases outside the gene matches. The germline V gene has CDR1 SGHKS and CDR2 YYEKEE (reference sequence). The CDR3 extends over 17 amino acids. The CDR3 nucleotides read TGTGCCAGCAGCACCGGAGGGGGCGGGTATAGCAATCAGCCCCAGCATTTT. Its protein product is CASSTGGGGYSNQPQHF. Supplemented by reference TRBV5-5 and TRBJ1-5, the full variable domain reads DAGVTQSPTHLIKTRGQQVTLRCSPISGHKSVSWYQQVLGQGPQFIFQYYEKEERGRGNFPDRFSARQFPNYSSELNVNALLLGDSALYLCASSTGGGGYSNQPQHFGDGTRLSIL.

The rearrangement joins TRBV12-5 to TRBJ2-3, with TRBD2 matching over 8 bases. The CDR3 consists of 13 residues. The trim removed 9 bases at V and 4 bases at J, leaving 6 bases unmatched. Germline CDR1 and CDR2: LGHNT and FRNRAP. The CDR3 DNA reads TGTGCTAGCTTCGGGGGGGGCGCAGATACGCAGTATTTT. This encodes CASFGGGADTQYF.

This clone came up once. CDR3 sequence: CASRLAGTGELFF. CDR3 coding DNA: TGTGCCAGCAGACTAGCGGGGACCGGGGAGCTGTTTTTT. The chain joins TRBV6-1 to TRBJ2-2, with 10 bases aligning to TRBD2. With V trimmed by 6 bases and J by 5 bases, 0 bases remained unmatched. The length of the CDR3 is 13 residues. The germline CDR1 and CDR2 sequences are MNHNS and SASEGT.

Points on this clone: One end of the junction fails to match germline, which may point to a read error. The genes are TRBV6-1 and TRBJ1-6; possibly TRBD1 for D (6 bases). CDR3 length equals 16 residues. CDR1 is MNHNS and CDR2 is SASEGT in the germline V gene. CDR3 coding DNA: TGTGCCAGCAGTGAATACGTAGGACAGAATAATTCACCCCCCCACTTT. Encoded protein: CASSEYVGQNNSPPHF.

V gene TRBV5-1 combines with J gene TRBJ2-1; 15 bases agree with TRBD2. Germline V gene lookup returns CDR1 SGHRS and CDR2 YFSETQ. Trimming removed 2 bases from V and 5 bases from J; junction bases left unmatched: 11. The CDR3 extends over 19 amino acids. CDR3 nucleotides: TGCGCCAGCAGCTTACAACTGGGACTAGCGGGAGGACCAGACAATGAGCAGTTCTTC. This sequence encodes CASSLQLGLAGGPDNEQFF.

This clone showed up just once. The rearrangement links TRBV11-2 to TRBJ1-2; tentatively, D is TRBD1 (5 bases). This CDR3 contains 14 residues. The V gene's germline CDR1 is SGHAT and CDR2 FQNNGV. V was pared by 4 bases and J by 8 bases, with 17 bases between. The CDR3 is CASSSMDLQGGYTF. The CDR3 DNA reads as TGTGCCAGCAGCTCCATGGATCTGCAGGGCGGCTACACCTTC.

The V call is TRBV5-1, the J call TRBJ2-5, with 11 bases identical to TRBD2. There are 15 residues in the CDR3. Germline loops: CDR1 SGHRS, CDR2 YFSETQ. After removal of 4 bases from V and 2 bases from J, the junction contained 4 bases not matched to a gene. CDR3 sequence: CASSPGTSGQETQYF. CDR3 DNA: TGCGCCAGCAGCCCAGGGACTAGCGGACAAGAGACCCAGTACTTC.

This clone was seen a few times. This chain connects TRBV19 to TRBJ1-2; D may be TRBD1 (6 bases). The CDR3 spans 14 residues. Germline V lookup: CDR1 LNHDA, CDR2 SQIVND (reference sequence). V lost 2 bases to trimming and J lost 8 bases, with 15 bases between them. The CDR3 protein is CASSISSGALGYTF. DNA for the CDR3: TGTGCCAGTAGTATAAGCTCAGGGGCCCTCGGCTACACCTTC.

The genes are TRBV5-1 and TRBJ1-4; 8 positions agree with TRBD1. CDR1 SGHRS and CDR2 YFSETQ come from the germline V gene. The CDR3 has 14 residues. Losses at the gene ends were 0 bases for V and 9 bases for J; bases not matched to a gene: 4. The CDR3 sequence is CASSLGQGFKKLFF. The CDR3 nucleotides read TGCGCCAGCAGCTTGGGACAGGGGTTTAAAAAACTGTTTTTT.

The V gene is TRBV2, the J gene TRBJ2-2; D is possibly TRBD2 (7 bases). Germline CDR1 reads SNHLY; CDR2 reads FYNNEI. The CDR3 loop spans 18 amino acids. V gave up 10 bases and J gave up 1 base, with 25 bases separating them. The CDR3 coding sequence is TGTGCCACCCAGGGGCCCGCCCGGGGGGCGAAGAACACCGGGGAGCTGTTTTTT. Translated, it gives CATQGPARGAKNTGELFF.